The entry below gives a single T cell receptor (beta chain) sequence along with its context. This specimen comes from a study of blood T cell repertoires in COVID-19. For the study at large: Spain, Italy and the United States supplied samples that represented acute and convalescent COVID-19.

This CDR3 contains 14 residues. The germline V gene encodes CDR1 LNHDA and CDR2 SQIVND (reference sequence). V lost 8 bases and J lost 8; bases outside the gene matches: 14. This table comes from immunoSEQ multiplex PCR, and its TCRdb copy is limited to in-frame clones, with some not included. The sample comprises more than 300,000 clones, around nine tenths of which are singletons, and roughly 3% rests with the top ten. The chain combines TRBV19 with TRBJ1-2, with 7 bases matching TRBD1. Source material: peripheral blood. This TCR came from a woman between 18 and 29 years old who had recovered from COVID-19. Here the CDR3 reads CASLPDRISRGYTF. The CDR3, as DNA: TGTGCCAGTCTTCCGGACAGGATTTCTAGGGGCTACACCTTC. Full variable domain (remainder filled in from reference TRBV19 and TRBJ1-2): DGGITQSPKYLFRKEGQNVTLSCEQNLNHDAMYWYRQDPGQGLRLIYYSQIVNDFQKGDIAEGYSVSREKKESFPLTVTSAQKNPTAFYLCASLPDRISRGYTFGSGTRLTVV.